A single sample gave rise to the 30 T cell receptor beta chains below, sequenced in a study of vaccination and CD4 T cells after COVID-19. Treatment indicated: approximately 10-day PBMC culture with coronavirus spike peptide pools or control peptides (ViraFEST assay). Which antigens these TCRs recognize remains unknown. The study sequenced cultured CD4+ T cell DNA using the Oncomine TCR Beta short-read assay. MiXCR, run by TCRdb on the PCR reads, gives a single entry per CDR3 protein. There are approximately 8,300 distinct CDR3 sequences in the sample; 61% occur only once, and 15% to 20% lies in the top ten. The source material was cultured CD4+ T cells from blood, sampled after SARS-CoV-2 vaccination. The receptors were sampled from a human donor with COVID-19.

This clonotype showed up just a few times. This chain joins TRBV6-1 and TRBJ1-1, with D maybe TRBD1 (5 bases). CDR3 length equals 11 residues. Germline V gene sequence: CDR1 MNHNS, CDR2 SASEGT. Deletions cut 5 bases from V and 11 bases from J, with 12 bases between. Written as DNA, the CDR3 is TGTGCCAGCAGTACTACGGGGGAGGCTTTCTTT. The encoded protein is CASSTTGEAFF.

V and J are TRBV25-1 and TRBJ2-3, with a possible D match to TRBD2 (5 bases). V was clipped by 5 bases and J by 1 base, with 10 bases between them. The CDR3 has 14 residues. Germline values: CDR1 MGHDK, CDR2 SYGVNS. The CDR3 DNA reads as TGTGCCAGCAGTAGAGAGGGTCGCACAGATACGCAGTATTTT. Residues: CASSREGRTDTQYF.

This chain links TRBV2 with TRBJ2-5; 9 bases map to TRBD1. There are 13 residues in the CDR3. V lost 1 base, J lost 7 bases, and 1 base stayed unmatched. Per the germline V gene, CDR1 is SNHLY and CDR2 is FYNNEI. This chain's CDR3 is CASSEGTGATQYF. CDR3 sequence (DNA): TGTGCCAGCAGTGAAGGGACAGGGGCGACCCAGTACTTC. The variable domain in full, completed from reference TRBV2 and TRBJ2-5, reads EPEVTQTPSHQVTQMGQEVILRCVPISNHLYFYWYRQILGQKVEFLVSFYNNEISEKSEIFDDQFSVERPDGSNFTLKIRSTKLEDSAMYFCASSEGTGATQYFGPGTRLLVL.

The chain is built from TRBV24-1 and TRBJ1-2; D is ambiguous. The germline V and J ends were trimmed by 5 bases and 0 bases, with 9 bases remaining between them. The CDR3 is 14 residues long. CDR1 and CDR2 (germline): KGHDR, SFDVKD. CDR3 sequence: CATSASTSNYGYTF. The CDR3 bases are TGTGCCACCAGTGCTTCGACTTCTAACTATGGCTACACCTTC.

This clonotype was detected a few times. The chain is built from TRBV7-9 and TRBJ1-1; 12 nucleotides agree with TRBD1. The V and J ends lost 2 bases and 3 bases, in that order; junction bases with no gene match: 4. The CDR3 contains 16 residues. Germline assignment: CDR1 SEHNR and CDR2 FQNEAQ (reference sequence). The CDR3 reads CASSLYGTGGDTEAFF. DNA for the CDR3: TGTGCCAGCAGCTTATACGGGACAGGGGGCGACACTGAAGCTTTCTTT.

The rearrangement uses TRBV6-5 and TRBJ2-5; D is unclear. Germline assignment: CDR1 MNHEY and CDR2 SVGAGI. The CDR3 consists of 14 residues. Deletions cut 3 bases from V and 4 bases from J, with 12 bases between. The CDR3, as DNA: TGTGCCAGCAGTTATGGTAGACAAGCAGAGACCCAGTACTTC. This gives the protein CASSYGRQAETQYF.

This clonotype is a singleton in its sample. This sequence joins TRBV7-2 and TRBJ2-1, with 11 bases lining up with TRBD1. The CDR3 is made up of 14 amino acids. Unmatched junction bases numbered 3, after V lost 4 bases and J lost 7 bases. Germline-derived CDR1 and CDR2 are SGHTA and FQGNSA. In DNA form, the CDR3 reads TGTGCCAGCAGCTCGGACAGGGGGCGAAATGAGCAGTTCTTC. Translated, it gives CASSSDRGRNEQFF.

CDR3 loop: CASSLVRDANSPLHF. The DNA for the CDR3 is TGTGCCAGCAGCTTAGTACGGGATGCGAATTCACCCCTCCACTTT. This sequence joins TRBV7-8 and TRBJ1-6; D remains unclear. The CDR3 loop spans 15 amino acids. V was cut by 1 base and J by 7 bases, with 11 bases left in between. From germline, CDR1 is SGHVS and CDR2 FQNEAQ.

This clonotype was found a few times. The chain joins TRBV27 to TRBJ1-6, with 8 bases that match TRBD1. The V gene's germline CDR1 is MNHEY and CDR2 SMNVEV (reference sequence). The CDR3 has 16 amino acids. Unmatched junction bases numbered 15, after V lost 3 bases and J lost 14 bases. The CDR3 here is CASSFEGRGQIQALHF. CDR3 bases: TGTGCCAGCAGTTTTGAGGGCAGGGGGCAAATTCAGGCCCTCCACTTT.

This clonotype was seen a few times. This chain joins TRBV6-1 and TRBJ2-2; D remains ambiguous. The CDR3 spans 14 residues. The V end was cut by 7 bases, the J end by 4 bases, with 13 bases between. Germline CDR1 reads MNHNS; CDR2 reads SASEGT. The CDR3, as DNA: TGTGCCAGCACTACCGGACCTGTCACCGGGGAGCTGTTTTTT. Protein product: CASTTGPVTGELFF.

This clonotype appeared a single time. This chain joins TRBV20-1 and TRBJ2-7; 7 bases are shared with TRBD1. The CDR3 has 12 residues. Germline lookup yields CDR1 DFQATT and CDR2 SNEGSKA (reference sequence). Trimming at V came to 6 bases and at J to 9 bases, leaving 11 bases not matched to a gene. The CDR3 coding sequence is TGCAGTGCACGGGACAGCCCTCTTGGGCAGTACTTC. This translates into CSARDSPLGQYF.

The chain employs TRBV19 and TRBJ1-6, with TRBD1 matching over 7 bases. Germline values: CDR1 LNHDA, CDR2 SQIVND (reference sequence). V was pared by 3 bases and J by 9 bases, with 5 bases of the junction left unmatched. The CDR3 has 14 amino acids. CDR3 DNA: TGTGCCAGTAGTATCGAGACAGGGACTTCACCCCTCCACTTT. It encodes CASSIETGTSPLHF.

The chain links TRBV10-2 to TRBJ2-3, with 9 bases fitting TRBD2. The V and J ends lost 10 bases and 3 bases, in that order; junction bases with no gene match: 5. The CDR3 sequence is 13 residues long. The V gene's germline CDR1 is WSHSY and CDR2 SAAADI. The CDR3 DNA follows: TGCGCCACCGGGGGACTAGCTACAGATACGCAGTATTTT. This encodes CATGGLATDTQYF.

The V gene is TRBV6-1, the J gene TRBJ2-4; 11 positions match TRBD2. Germline lookup yields CDR1 MNHNS and CDR2 SASEGT. V shed 7 bases, J shed 16 bases, and the junction held 9 bases outside the gene matches. The CDR3 covers 12 residues. CDR3 DNA: TGTGCCAGCAACACACTAGCGGGGGAGTGCTACTTC. Translated, it gives CASNTLAGECYF.

The chain employs TRBV20-1 and TRBJ1-6; TRBD1 is a possible D gene (5 bases). From germline, CDR1 is DFQATT and CDR2 SNEGSKA (reference sequence). Trimming removed 6 bases at V and 6 bases at J, with 15 bases between. CDR3 length: 14 amino acids. The CDR3 spells CSARRDGGNSPLHF. The DNA for the CDR3 is TGCAGTGCGCGCCGGGACGGCGGTAATTCACCCCTCCACTTT.

This sequence joins TRBV19 and TRBJ2-2; tentatively, D is TRBD1 (5 bases). The CDR3 is made up of 16 amino acids. Between the trimmed V and J ends, which lost 5 bases and 6 bases, there was a span of 19 bases. CDR1 and CDR2 (germline): LNHDA, SQIVND (reference sequence). The CDR3 loop is CASSGSDSHGAGELFF. CDR3 coding DNA: TGTGCCAGTAGTGGATCAGACAGCCATGGAGCCGGGGAGCTGTTTTTT.

This clonotype was seen a handful of times. The CDR3 is CASSYDSISGNTIYF. The CDR3 coding sequence is TGTGCCAGCAGTTACGACAGTATCTCTGGAAACACCATATATTTT. The chain employs TRBV6-5 and TRBJ1-3; D is possibly TRBD1 (5 bases). CDR3 length: 15 amino acids. Trimming took 2 bases from V and 0 from J, leaving 8 bases between them. Germline CDR1 MNHEY, CDR2 SVGAGI.

A single count supports this clonotype. The chain employs TRBV12-3 or TRBV12-4 and TRBJ1-1; D is uncertain. This CDR3 contains 13 residues. Trimming cost V 3 bases and J 2 bases, with 7 bases left between them. CDR3 coding DNA: TGTGCCAGCAGTTTGTCGGACAACACTGAAGCTTTCTTT. This codes for CASSLSDNTEAFF.

The chain combines TRBV19 with TRBJ1-1, with D possibly being TRBD1 (6 bases). Germline-derived CDR1 and CDR2 are LNHDA and SQIVND (reference sequence). V was pared by 5 bases and J by 4 bases, with 17 bases between. The CDR3 covers 15 residues. For the CDR3, the DNA is TGTGCCAGTAGTCTCCAGGGGCTGGGTACCACTGAAGCTTTCTTT. Protein product: CASSLQGLGTTEAFF.

The chain links TRBV20-1 to TRBJ2-2; 7 bases line up with TRBD1. After removal of 4 bases from V and 7 bases from J, the junction contained 6 bases not matched to a gene. Germline V CDR1 and CDR2: DFQATT, SNEGSKA (reference sequence). The CDR3 loop spans 13 amino acids. CDR3 sequence reads: CSAKETGYGELFF. DNA for the CDR3: TGCAGTGCTAAGGAGACAGGGTACGGGGAGCTGTTTTTT.

The J gene is TRBJ2-1, the V gene TRBV30, with 14 bases matching TRBD2. This CDR3 spans 13 amino acids. Per the germline V gene, CDR1 is GTSNPN and CDR2 is SVGIG (reference sequence). The V segment lost 4 bases and the J segment 10 bases; nucleotides outside the gene matches: 3. This CDR3 is CAWTGTSGGEQFF. For the CDR3, the DNA is TGTGCCTGGACTGGGACTAGCGGGGGAGAGCAGTTCTTC.

This sequence joins TRBV7-9 and TRBJ1-1, with no clear D. The germline gives CDR1 SEHNR, CDR2 FQNEAQ (reference sequence). Between the trimmed V and J ends, which lost 10 bases and 1 base, there was a span of 10 bases. This CDR3 spans 12 amino acids. The CDR3 is CATRRENTEAFF. The DNA for the CDR3 is TGTGCCACCCGTCGGGAGAACACTGAAGCTTTCTTT. Filled out from reference TRBV7-9 and TRBJ1-1, the complete variable domain reads DTGVSQNPRHKITKRGQNVTFRCDPISEHNRLYWYRQTLGQGPEFLTYFQNEAQLEKSRLLSDRFSAERPKGSFSTLEIQRTEQGDSAMYLCATRRENTEAFFGQGTRLTVV.

This chain links TRBV19 with TRBJ2-2; D perhaps matches TRBD2 (5 bases). Trimming took 0 bases from V and 8 from J, leaving 10 bases between them. The germline gives CDR1 LNHDA, CDR2 SQIVND (reference sequence). This CDR3 contains 14 residues. The CDR3 coding sequence is TGTGCCAGTAGTATAGATCGGGGTGTGGGGGAGCTGTTTTTT. Protein sequence: CASSIDRGVGELFF.

This clonotype was recorded once. The chain links TRBV7-9 to TRBJ1-2; the match to TRBD1 covers 8 bases. The germline CDR1 and CDR2 sequences are SEHNR and FQNEAQ (reference sequence). Trimming cost V 6 bases and J 2 bases; bases outside gene matches: 5. CDR3 length: 14 residues. The CDR3 nucleotides read TGTGCCAGCAGTTCTCGACAGGGGAACTATGGCTACACCTTC. Translating gives CASSSRQGNYGYTF.

This clonotype came up once. This chain joins TRBV30 and TRBJ2-5; no firm D call. Germline V gene sequence: CDR1 GTSNPN, CDR2 SVGIG (reference sequence). V lost 2 bases to trimming and J lost 2 bases, with 6 bases between them. This CDR3 comprises 12 residues. CDR3 DNA sequence: TGTGCCTGGAGTTCCGGACAAGAGACCCAGTACTTC. Translation gives CAWSSGQETQYF.

V usage is TRBV20-1 and J usage is TRBJ1-1; D perhaps matches TRBD1 (6 bases). Germline V gives CDR1 DFQATT, CDR2 SNEGSKA (reference sequence). V lost 1 base, J lost 7 bases, and 16 bases lay in between. CDR3 length: 14 amino acids. The CDR3 DNA is TGCAGTGCTAGAGTTCCTGTAGGGGGACTTGAAGCTTTCTTT. This sequence encodes CSARVPVGGLEAFF.

The gene calls are TRBV10-1 and TRBJ1-4; 7 bases fit TRBD1. The germline V gene encodes CDR1 WNHNN and CDR2 SYGVQD (reference sequence). J lost 8 bases, V lost 8 bases, and 2 bases had no gene match. The CDR3 is 11 residues long. CDR3 loop: CASGTAEKLFF. The CDR3 nucleotides read TGCGCCAGCGGGACAGCAGAAAAACTGTTTTTT.

This chain uses TRBV6-1 with TRBJ1-5, with D unresolved. Trimming took 4 bases from V and 6 from J, leaving 10 bases between them. The CDR3 totals 13 residues. Germline V CDR1 and CDR2: MNHNS, SASEGT. CDR3 protein: CASSGSDAQPQHF. DNA of the CDR3: TGTGCCAGCAGTGGTTCGGATGCTCAGCCCCAGCATTTT.

This chain connects TRBV7-2 to TRBJ2-4; D might be TRBD1 (6 bases). Trimming removed 5 bases from V and 0 bases from J, with 17 bases in between. The CDR3 is made up of 17 amino acids. Germline CDR1 SGHTA, CDR2 FQGNSA. The chain's CDR3 is CASSPKQDSLAKNIQYF. CDR3 in DNA: TGTGCCAGCAGCCCAAAACAGGACAGCCTAGCCAAAAACATTCAGTACTTC.

This chain uses TRBV6-1 with TRBJ2-4; TRBD2 is a possible D gene (6 bases). The CDR3 extends over 14 amino acids. The germline CDR1 and CDR2 sequences are MNHNS and SASEGT. Trimming shortened V by 6 bases and J by 4 bases, and 13 bases separated the two germline ends. The chain's CDR3 is CASRLPGTKNIQYF. The CDR3 coding sequence is TGTGCCAGCAGGTTACCCGGGACTAAAAACATTCAGTACTTC.